This T cell receptor beta chain was recorded in a study of blood T cells in healthy people across ages. The V gene's germline CDR1 is SGHTA and CDR2 FQGNSA. The V end was cut by 2 bases, the J end by 6 bases, with 11 bases between. The CDR3 contains 14 residues. A sample-barcoded 5' primer and a J-beta primer mix were used in a second PCR of roughly 7 to 11 cycles. The template-switch adaptor was a 5' adaptor with 12 random nucleotides. It tagged each cDNA molecule. One entry per CDR3 protein results from TCRdb running MiXCR on the 5' RACE reads. The table shows roughly 800,000 distinct CDR3 sequences, with 20% to 25% occurring only once. The sample holds a few counts of this clonotype. The antigen is not known. Whole-study findings and limits: PBMCs were not sorted, which prevented a conclusive comparison of naive versus antigen-experienced cells.

A further study also used this sample, focusing on T cells of mothers and their children. According to that study: Thymic selection, a shaping force on TCR recombination output, acts similarly in related and unrelated pairs.

The sample was blood. The rearrangement links TRBV7-2 to TRBJ2-1; tentatively, D is TRBD1 or TRBD2 (5 bases each). The receptor was isolated from a boy younger than 18 in good health. CDR3 amino acids: CASSLLVGTNEQFF. For the CDR3, the DNA is TGTGCCAGCAGCTTATTAGTTGGGACCAATGAGCAGTTCTTC.